This section outlines one T cell receptor beta chain sequence together with its context. Its antigen is currently unknown. These data are taken from a study of cytomegalovirus exposure and HLA in healthy donors. Study observations and caveats: A missense variant in DCLRE1C was later tied to TCR beta V- and J-gene trimming.

The PCR ran on 60 Vbeta and 13 Jbeta primers. Profiled with immunoSEQ multiplex PCR; TCRdb holds only in-frame clones, not every one. In the table there are about 180,000 clones, 82% of which are singletons. Sequencing was done on a sample of PBMCs. This TCR came from a man between 35 and 55 years old in good health and CMV-seronegative.

In nucleotides, the CDR3 is TGTGCCAGCCATCCTTCGGGGGGGCTAACCAAAAACATTCAGTACTTC. This translates into CASHPSGGLTKNIQYF. V and J are TRBV5-4 and TRBJ2-4; 8 nucleotides line up with TRBD2. CDR1 and CDR2 from the germline V gene are SGHNT and YYREEE (reference sequence). The CDR3 is 16 residues long. V shed 7 bases, J shed 2 bases, and the junction held 11 bases outside the gene matches.